The rows below give T cell receptor beta chains drawn from one sample of a study of monozygotic twins with inflammatory bowel disease. TCRdb reprocessed the 5' RACE reads and keeps a single row for each CDR3 protein, giving no DNA. The listing records more than 85,000 distinct CDR3 sequences. The specimen sequenced was blood. These receptors were taken from a human donor with ulcerative colitis or Crohn's disease, or a healthy co-twin of an affected twin (not recorded which). The CDR3 runs from the conserved cysteine through the conserved F or W.

TRBJ2-1	TRBV10-3	CAISEQGWDEQFF
TRBJ1-1	TRBV20-1	CSVHPGGPWSPEAFF
TRBJ2-7	TRBV7-8	CASSSAGTAYEQYF
TRBJ1-2	TRBV9	CASDEGSGPVVNYGYTF
TRBJ2-3	TRBV20-1	CSASVAGTGTDTQYF
TRBJ1-2	TRBV7-2	CASSSQGYGYTF
TRBJ2-3	TRBV7-2	CASSLLDTQYF
TRBJ2-3	TRBV10-3	CAITTGPSTDTQYF
TRBJ2-1	TRBV5-1	CASSLGRTSGGSNNEQFF
TRBJ1-4	TRBV30	CAWSVRADEKLFF
TRBJ1-1	TRBV11-2	CASSLEGGRGGYTEAFF
TRBJ2-7	TRBV7-3	CASSSLGLQRYEQYF
TRBJ2-3	TRBV11-2	CASSPLGPDTQYF
TRBJ2-3	TRBV20-1	CSAITSGPYTDTQYF
TRBJ1-4	TRBV5-5	CASSLLQGSEKLFF
TRBJ2-3	TRBV4-2	CASSHEPPGGRDTQYF
TRBJ2-1	TRBV29-1	CSVISGSGNEQFF
TRBJ2-3	TRBV5-1	CASSLECSGDTQYF
TRBJ2-7	TRBV6-5	CASSYSIGHHSYEQYF
TRBJ2-7	TRBV4-1	CASSQDMNSRYEQYF
TRBJ2-3	TRBV18	CASSPGISSTDTQYF
TRBJ2-1	TRBV29-1	CSPKTSGGPSSYNEQFF
TRBJ1-4	TRBV7-2	CASSLSWRTNEKLFF
TRBJ2-1	TRBV7-9	CASRYRSPRDEQFF
TRBJ1-1	TRBV13	CASSPPGGGTEAFF
TRBJ1-3	TRBV5-1	CASSPSGTDGNTIYF
TRBJ2-7	TRBV10-3	CAISESGTGTYEQYF